This T cell receptor beta chain is from a study of long-term antiretroviral therapy in people with HIV (dated by TCRdb to between 2021 and 2024). For the study in its entirety: The earliest samples were collected approximately a decade before the 2015 WHO recommendation for immediate ART, a period when ART was typically delayed until CD4 counts fell. A retrospective serial study tested whether ART initiation and durable HIV suppression were associated with changes in peripheral blood TRB repertoire composition and diversity. From some 30 adults with confirmed HIV infection, the cohort provided 150 to 200 cryopreserved PBMC samples, gathered serially across a mean of approximately six years (range 1-12). Among the roughly 30 participants with HIV, about 11 were female. Test extractions of a monoclonal T-cell line alongside about 30 polyclonal samples showed no cross-contamination during QIAcube processing.

Details on this clone: The target of this receptor is not known. No much larger clonotype is one base removed from it; base qualities were not supplied.

Cut back by 2 bases and 9 bases, the V and J ends lie 11 bases apart. Via the germline V gene (reference sequence), CDR1 is SEHNR and CDR2 FQNEAQ. Its CDR3 holds 14 amino acids, cysteine through phenylalanine. Only the CDR3 part of the read is kept: 42 bases, read in frame from the first base. Participants were included only if at least one PBMC sample before ART initiation and at least two post-ART samples were available. Treatment was received in the United States of America by all participants with HIV. Cryopreserved samples of about 0.9-11 million PBMC were thawed and washed before DNA extraction. At the time of the earliest PBMC sample for each participant with HIV, ages ranged from roughly 23 to 60 years. PBMC samples were contributed by each participant from 1-4 timepoints before ART initiation and 2-8 timepoints after ART initiation, with a median of 7 samples. For every participant, serial HIV viral load, CD4+ T-cell count, ART history and demographic data were obtained. Genomic DNA was extracted from unsorted PBMC with a Qiagen kit on a QIAcube, processed in batches of 12 samples.

Overall study results and their limits: Because pre-ART samples had limited cell numbers, profiling was done on unsorted PBMC rather than on sorted CD4+ and CD8+ T cells. Expanded TRB clones identified before ART initiation dominated the repertoire at all time points, although this dominance fluctuated and declined in many PLHIV after ART. The samples were dated from about 2004 to 2017, and the ART regimens that were used may be less effective than current ART regimens. Because PBMC availability was limited, only the TCR beta chain was sequenced, with no alpha chain pairing. A significant increase in TRB diversity was found to be associated with ART initiation, although TRB diversity was observed to remain significantly below that of transplant donor controls even after long-term ART. No data were available on ART adherence, viral resistance or therapy changes, limiting inferences about post-ART repertoire changes. CDR3 length ranges in HIV repertoires were narrower than in controls, and network structure suggested an antigen-experienced repertoire with only a slight naive shift after ART.

Sequencing of the TRB variable region was done with the immunoSEQ hsTCRB v3.0 assay at survey level resolution. A depth of about 40,000-55,000 T-cell genomes per sample was targeted for TRB sequencing. Pooled TRB libraries were sequenced on an Illumina MiSeq with a v3 150-cycle kit. The authors processed their data as follows. Repertoire analysis ran in R within a reproducible Nextflow workflow covering QC, data transformation and analysis. LymphoSeq2, an R package for exploring AIRR-Seq data, was used to implement custom analyses. A few samples yielding fewer than 5000 total TRB sequences were excluded, leaving around 190 analyzed HIV repertoires. Among the roughly 190 retained HIV repertoires, about 59 were collected before ART initiation and approximately 130 were collected after ART initiation. Repertoires were downsampled to 5000 TRB nucleotide sequences, and summary statistics were averaged over 100 downsampling iterations. TRB sequences were retained for analysis only if CDR3 regions of at least seven amino acids were present. Diversity was assessed using a clonality score derived from Shannon entropy and using the Gini coefficient. In repertoire networks, the top 5000 CDR3 amino acid sequences were linked whenever an edit distance of one separated two sequences. For TRB CDR3 amino acid sequences, GLIPH2 was used to predict antigen specificity groups and MHC restriction. To flag known CMV, EBV, HIV or tissue antigen associations, CDR3 amino acid sequences were matched against VDJdb and McPAS-TCR. Pre-ART, post-ART and control groups were compared with Wilcoxon signed-rank tests and Holm-Bonferroni correction. This is the immuneACCESS table as TCRdb keeps it, with only in-frame sequences that have V and J called. A part of the clones is gone; compared with another copy, unresolved V genes explain less than half, and the rest is unexplained. Clonal size and the V and J genes are those of that table, whereas D and trimming came from the DNA. This sample gives 21,000 or so clones in total; approximately 84% of them show up just once. 3.5% to 6% of the sample is in the top ten clones.

This material consisted of unsorted PBMCs, taken 0.5 years after starting antiretroviral therapy. This chain is built from TRBV7-9 and TRBJ2-6, with the D gene not clear enough to name. The clonotype comes from a man aged 18 to 29 with HIV. The DNA sequence is as follows: TGTGCCAGCAGCTTAACCGCAGGAAACAACGTCCTGACTTTC. It translates to CASSLTAGNNVLTF.